The sequence of this T cell receptor (beta chain) was determined in a study of radiotherapy plus CTLA-4 blockade in lung cancer. Study as a whole: About 17% of enrolled patients responded objectively, and approximately 30% had disease control. Study-level points and caveats: Increased serum interferon-beta after radiation also reportedly predicted response strongly. After treatment with radiotherapy plus ipilimumab, TCR clones that came from the tumor expanded in blood.

A note on this clone: Its antigen is currently unknown.

V lost 5 bases, J lost 0 bases, and 2 bases stayed unmatched. The germline gives CDR1 SEHNR, CDR2 FQNEAQ (reference sequence). CDR3 length: 15 residues. The protocol was immunoSEQ multiplex PCR, while the TCRdb copy is restricted to in-frame clones and leaves out a portion. There are about 76,000 clones in the sample; approximately 80% occur only once, and approximately 0.81% lies in the top ten. Patients with chemo-refractory metastatic non-small-cell lung cancer received focal radiation plus CTLA-4 blockade with ipilimumab. The sequencing here drew on peripheral blood, taken from a patient treated with radiotherapy plus ipilimumab. The chain joins TRBV7-9 to TRBJ1-3, with 9 bases lining up with TRBD1. This clonotype was sampled from a human donor with non-small cell lung cancer who had stable disease on radiotherapy plus ipilimumab. The CDR3 loop is CASSTDRGSGNTIYF. CDR3 bases: TGTGCCAGCAGCACGGACAGGGGCTCTGGAAACACCATATATTTT.